The 29 T cell receptor beta chains listed next were all sequenced from one sample in a study of cytomegalovirus exposure and HLA in healthy donors. The PCR made use of 60 Vbeta and 13 Jbeta primers. Generated by immunoSEQ multiplex PCR, the TCRdb table keeps only in-frame clones and is missing some. The table records more than 150,000 clones, less than 85% of them present only once. Sequencing was done on a sample of PBMCs. All receptors derive from a girl aged 5-17 years in good health and CMV-seropositive.

This clone has just a few counts. The chain employs TRBV7-9 and TRBJ2-7; 9 bases agree with TRBD1. CDR1 and CDR2 (germline): SEHNR, FQNEAQ (reference sequence). The CDR3 has 16 residues. The J segment lost 2 bases and the V segment lost 5 bases, leaving 10 bases of the junction unmatched. The CDR3 DNA follows: TGTGCCAGCAGCCCAGATCCGGGACAGGGCCCCTACGAGCAGTACTTC. Translated: CASSPDPGQGPYEQYF.

V gene TRBV5-4 combines with J gene TRBJ2-1, with TRBD2 matching 12 bases. This CDR3 is 17 amino acids long. CDR1 and CDR2 (germline): SGHNT, YYREEE (reference sequence). Trimming at V came to 1 base and at J to 6 bases, leaving 8 bases not matched to a gene. The CDR3 spells CASSLPASGGARNEQFF. DNA of the CDR3: TGTGCCAGCAGCTTGCCGGCTAGCGGGGGGGCTCGCAATGAGCAGTTCTTC.

The genes are TRBV27 and TRBJ1-2; 8 bases are a match to TRBD1. After removal of 6 bases from V and 6 bases from J, the junction contained 15 bases not matched to a gene. The CDR3 is 16 amino acids. Germline CDR1 MNHEY, CDR2 SMNVEV (reference sequence). CDR3 nucleotides: TGTGCCAGCAGCCACCGGGACAGGTTTATGTTCCATGGCTACACCTTC. Protein product: CASSHRDRFMFHGYTF.

V gene TRBV19 combines with J gene TRBJ1-5, with D possibly TRBD1 on 5 matching bases. Germline V gene data show CDR1 as LNHDA and CDR2 as SQIVND (reference sequence). Trimming removed 1 base at V and 3 bases at J, with 10 bases between. This CDR3 spans 15 amino acids. In DNA form, the CDR3 reads TGTGCCAGTAGTATAGTAGGAGGGACCAATCAGCCCCAGCATTTT. This gives the protein CASSIVGGTNQPQHF. The full variable domain, with the rest looked up from reference TRBV19 and TRBJ1-5, is DGGITQSPKYLFRKEGQNVTLSCEQNLNHDAMYWYRQDPGQGLRLIYYSQIVNDFQKGDIAEGYSVSREKKESFPLTVTSAQKNPTAFYLCASSIVGGTNQPQHFGDGTRLSIL.

The rearrangement uses TRBV9 and TRBJ2-1; D perhaps matches TRBD2 (6 bases). Germline CDR1 and CDR2: SGDLS and YYNGEE. V lost 2 bases and J 9 bases, leaving 9 bases between the germline ends. CDR3 length: 12 residues. The CDR3 DNA follows: TGTGCCAGCAGCGTCCGGGGGACTGAGCAGTTCTTC. The encoded protein is CASSVRGTEQFF.

V usage is TRBV4-3 and J usage is TRBJ2-3; possible D gene TRBD1, 5 bases. CDR3 length: 18 residues. Per the germline V gene, CDR1 is LGHNA and CDR2 is YSLEER. Trimming pared 0 bases from V and 0 bases from J, leaving 16 bases between. For the CDR3, the DNA is TGCGCCAGCAGCCAAGACCCTCTACAGGTCGGAAGCACAGATACGCAGTATTTT. This translates into CASSQDPLQVGSTDTQYF.

This clone was seen more than once but under ten times. This chain uses TRBV28 with TRBJ2-3, with TRBD1 matching 7 bases. Unmatched junction bases numbered 4, after V lost 7 bases and J lost 3 bases. There are 13 residues in the CDR3. The germline V gene encodes CDR1 MDHEN and CDR2 SYDVKM. The CDR3 DNA reads as TGTGCCAGCAAAGGCAGGGGGACAGATACGCAGTATTTT. It encodes CASKGRGTDTQYF.

This clone has just a few counts. This chain joins TRBV19 and TRBJ1-6; no clear D. Trimming shortened V by 3 bases and J by 1 base, and 13 bases separated the two germline ends. Looked up from germline, CDR1 is LNHDA and CDR2 is SQIVND (reference sequence). The CDR3 sequence is 17 residues long. CDR3 residues: CASSMFGVASYNSPLHF. For the CDR3, the DNA is TGTGCCAGTAGTATGTTCGGGGTGGCGTCCTATAATTCACCCCTCCACTTT.

The genes are TRBV9 and TRBJ2-3, with D tentatively TRBD2 (5 bases). Trimming took 2 bases from V and 2 from J, leaving 12 bases between them. The CDR3 runs to 15 residues. The germline CDR1 and CDR2 sequences are SGDLS and YYNGEE. The CDR3 nucleotides read TGTGCCAGCAGCGTCGGCCGGACTTACACAGATACGCAGTATTTT. It specifies CASSVGRTYTDTQYF.

This chain links TRBV6-1 with TRBJ2-7; 9 positions match TRBD1. Germline V CDR1 and CDR2: MNHNS, SASEGT. This CDR3 contains 14 residues. Trimming took 6 bases from V and 5 from J; bases not matched to a gene: 8. CDR3 residues: CASRDRGIRNEQYF. CDR3 bases: TGTGCCAGCAGGGACAGGGGTATTCGGAACGAGCAGTACTTC.

DNA for the CDR3: TGCGCCAGCAGCTTGGCCGGGGGGGAGACCCAGTACTTC. It yields the protein CASSLAGGETQYF. The genes are TRBV5-1 and TRBJ2-5; TRBD2 aligns across 7 bases. Germline V gene lookup returns CDR1 SGHRS and CDR2 YFSETQ. V was pared by 0 bases and J by 5 bases, with 1 base of the junction left unmatched. CDR3 length: 13 amino acids.

The rearrangement joins TRBV6-5 to TRBJ1-5; 9 positions match TRBD1. The germline gives CDR1 MNHEY, CDR2 SVGAGI. V lost 4 bases and J lost 0; bases outside the gene matches: 1. The CDR3 length is 15 residues. Written as DNA, the CDR3 is TGTGCCAGCAGTTCACAGGGGGCTAGCAATCAGCCCCAGCATTTT. Translating gives CASSSQGASNQPQHF.

The chain combines TRBV30 with TRBJ1-2, with D perhaps TRBD1 (5 bases). There are 14 residues in the CDR3. V dropped 3 bases and J dropped 7 bases, with 18 bases sitting between them. CDR1 is GTSNPN, CDR2 SVGIG, per germline (reference sequence). The CDR3 sequence: CAWSPTPGGVGYTF. CDR3 sequence (DNA): TGTGCCTGGAGCCCTACCCCCGGAGGGGTTGGCTACACCTTC. The complete variable domain, with remaining parts taken from reference TRBV30 and TRBJ1-2, reads SQTIHQWPATLVQPVGSPLSLECTVEGTSNPNLYWYRQAAGRGLQLLFYSVGIGQISSEVPQNLSASRPQDRQFILSSKKLLLSDSGFYLCAWSPTPGGVGYTFGSGTRLTVV.

The chain recombines TRBV29-1 with TRBJ2-1, with 11 bases that match TRBD1. This CDR3 comprises 14 residues. With 1 base clipped from V and 11 bases from J, the junction kept 7 bases outside the gene matches. From germline, CDR1 is SQVTM and CDR2 ANQGSEA. This CDR3 reads CSVEVVVDRGQQFF. In nucleotides, the CDR3 is TGCAGCGTTGAAGTTGTTGTGGACAGGGGGCAGCAGTTCTTC.

The chain employs TRBV10-3 and TRBJ1-1; TRBD1 agrees at 8 bases. From germline, CDR1 is ENHRY and CDR2 SYGVKD. Unmatched junction bases numbered 13, after V lost 9 bases and J lost 4 bases. This CDR3 has 15 residues. CDR3 sequence (DNA): TGTGCCATGCAACAGGGGGTGGGGGGTACCACTGAAGCTTTCTTT. Its protein product is CAMQQGVGGTTEAFF.

The rearrangement links TRBV2 to TRBJ1-5; 7 nucleotides match TRBD1. CDR3 length: 15 amino acids. Looked up from germline, CDR1 is SNHLY and CDR2 is FYNNEI. V was pared by 6 bases and J by 0 bases, with 5 bases of the junction left unmatched. CDR3 protein: CASRGTVNSNQPQHF. Written as DNA, the CDR3 is TGTGCCAGCAGGGGGACAGTAAATAGCAATCAGCCCCAGCATTTT.

The chain employs TRBV4-1 and TRBJ2-2, with D perhaps matching TRBD1 (6 bases). Germline V gives CDR1 MGHRA, CDR2 YSYEKL. The length of the CDR3 is 20 residues. Trimming left V 3 bases short and J 1 base short, with 24 bases between. Written as DNA, the CDR3 is TGCGCCAGCAGCCACTTCTTACCGGGACAAGTCGCCGGGAACACCGGGGAGCTGTTTTTT. It is translated as CASSHFLPGQVAGNTGELFF.

J is TRBJ2-7 and V is TRBV6-1; 8 bases agree with TRBD2. CDR1 and CDR2 from the germline V gene are MNHNS and SASEGT. V trimming: 7 bases; J trimming: 1 base; junction bases outside the gene matches: 9. CDR3 length equals 15 residues. The CDR3 DNA sequence: TGTGCCAGCACCTGGTTACTAGCGGATTCCTACGAGCAGTACTTC. It encodes CASTWLLADSYEQYF.

This rearrangement joins TRBV4-1 to TRBJ2-5; the D is unclear. Germline V gene sequence: CDR1 MGHRA, CDR2 YSYEKL. V lost 2 bases, J lost 3 bases, and 13 bases lay in between. The CDR3 has 15 residues. The CDR3 loop is CASSQTSRREETQYF. Here the CDR3 DNA reads TGCGCCAGCAGCCAAACGAGCAGACGGGAAGAGACCCAGTACTTC.

The CDR3 DNA reads as TGTGCCAGCAGCGTGAACCAGGGTGTGGGGGAGACCCAGTACTTC. Encoded protein: CASSVNQGVGETQYF. The chain couples TRBV9 to TRBJ2-5; possibly TRBD1 for D (5 bases). V was shortened by 2 bases and J by 5 bases, with 16 bases between the two germline ends. The CDR3 length is 15 residues. Germline V CDR1 and CDR2: SGDLS, YYNGEE.

The J gene is TRBJ1-2, the V gene TRBV7-8; 9 positions match TRBD1. The CDR3 sequence is 15 residues long. Germline V gene lookup returns CDR1 SGHVS and CDR2 FQNEAQ. With V trimmed by 3 bases and J by 5 bases, 7 bases remained unmatched. Here the CDR3 DNA reads TGTGCCAGCAGCTTTACAGGGGGCAACCTATATGGCTACACCTTC. As protein: CASSFTGGNLYGYTF.

The chain has TRBV19 and TRBJ2-7; D is uncertain. This CDR3 has 14 residues. The germline V and J ends were trimmed by 2 bases and 0 bases, with 8 bases remaining between them. CDR1 LNHDA and CDR2 SQIVND come from the germline V gene (reference sequence). The CDR3, as DNA: TGTGCCAGTAGTATAAGTCGGAGCTCCTACGAGCAGTACTTC. Protein product: CASSISRSSYEQYF.

CDR3 protein: CASSLRSPDRRGGYTF. DNA for the CDR3: TGCGCCAGCAGCTTAAGGAGTCCGGACCGCAGGGGAGGCTACACCTTC. The genes are TRBV5-1 and TRBJ1-2; possible D gene TRBD1, 6 bases. CDR1 and CDR2 (germline): SGHRS, YFSETQ. The CDR3 loop spans 16 amino acids. V was clipped by 2 bases and J by 8 bases, with 22 bases between them.

V is TRBV4-3 and J is TRBJ2-2; 8 bases map to TRBD2. CDR3 size: 17 residues. The germline V gene has CDR1 LGHNA and CDR2 YSLEER. V dropped 1 base and J dropped 2; count of bases not matched to a gene: 6. CDR3 protein: CASSQGRTSGNTGELFF. The DNA for the CDR3 is TGCGCCAGCAGCCAAGGTCGAACTAGCGGAAACACCGGGGAGCTGTTTTTT.

This clone has just one count. The rearrangement joins TRBV29-1 to TRBJ2-7; TRBD1 matches 12 bases. Germline trimming cut 7 bases from V and 6 bases from J; bases unmatched to any gene: 10. This CDR3 comprises 14 residues. CDR1 is SQVTM, CDR2 ANQGSEA, per germline. The CDR3 coding sequence is TGCAGCGCCTTGCCCGGGACAGGGGGCTCCGAGCAGTACTTC. Protein: CSALPGTGGSEQYF.

V and J are TRBV6-1 and TRBJ1-4; tentative D call: TRBD1 (5 bases). Per germline, CDR1 MNHNS and CDR2 SASEGT. This CDR3 spans 15 amino acids. Between the trimmed V and J ends, which lost 7 bases and 3 bases, there was a span of 15 bases. The chain's CDR3 is CASTPPGGANEKLFF. The CDR3, as DNA: TGTGCCAGCACTCCGCCGGGGGGAGCTAATGAAAAACTGTTTTTT.

The J gene is TRBJ1-6, the V gene TRBV4-3; no definite D call. Trimming removed 0 bases from V and 17 bases from J, with 20 bases in between. The CDR3 spans 15 residues. CDR1 is LGHNA, CDR2 YSLEER, per germline. The DNA for the CDR3 is TGCGCCAGCAGCCAAGAAATAAATGAGGGTGGCCCAATCCACTTT. It is translated as CASSQEINEGGPIHF.

Comments on this clone: The sample contains more than one DNA sequence encoding this CDR3. V and J are TRBV19 and TRBJ1-5; TRBD1 might be the D (6 bases). Trimming left V 6 bases short and J 10 bases short, with 13 bases between. The CDR3 runs to 12 residues. CDR1 and CDR2 (germline): LNHDA, SQIVND (reference sequence). For the CDR3, the DNA is TGTGCCAGTAGCATACAGGGACTCCCCCAGCATTTT. This codes for CASSIQGLPQHF.

J is TRBJ2-7 and V is TRBV4-3; a possible D gene is TRBD2 (6 bases). V dropped 5 bases and J dropped 2 bases, with 19 bases sitting between them. The CDR3 is 16 residues long. Germline V gene lookup returns CDR1 LGHNA and CDR2 YSLEER. CDR3 amino acids: CASSITRGSSPYEQYF. The CDR3 region has the DNA TGCGCCAGCAGCATCACGCGGGGTAGTAGTCCCTACGAGCAGTACTTC.